This T cell receptor beta chain originates from a study of blood T cells in healthy people across ages. Through a sample-barcoded 5' primer and a J-beta primer mix, a second PCR was run for roughly 6 to 12 cycles. Tags on each cDNA molecule came from a template-switch adaptor with 12 random nucleotides. The yield of each sample was at least 2.5 million CDR3-containing paired-end reads. TCRdb re-analysed the 5' RACE reads in MiXCR, keeping a single row per CDR3 protein. This repertoire shows hundreds of thousands of distinct CDR3 sequences, more than 20% found once; its top ten account for just under 9.5%. Whole-study results and caveats: Aged donors had fewer naive CD4+ cells and lower diversity than long-lived donors.

To note about this clonotype: Its cognate antigen is unknown.

The same data also contributed to another study, on T cells of mothers and their children. From that report: Among related mother-child pairs, overlap was slightly higher than in unrelated pairs, though not significantly.

This sequence originates from a boy aged 10-17 years in good health. Sequenced input: blood.

The CDR3 here is CASSPKAGAGTGELFF. For the CDR3, the DNA is TGTGCCAGCAGCCCAAAGGCCGGGGCGGGCACCGGGGAGCTGTTTTTT. The V call is TRBV4-2, the J call TRBJ2-2; either TRBD1 or TRBD2 may supply D (5 bases each). This CDR3 region has 16 residues. In germline, CDR1 is LGHNA, CDR2 YNFKEQ. Trimming took 4 bases from V and 4 from J, leaving 16 bases between them.